Below are 25 T cell receptor beta chains sequenced from a single sample in a study of blood T cell repertoires in COVID-19. Assay: immunoSEQ multiplex PCR; the TCRdb copy retains only in-frame clones and omits some. The data contain about 320,000 clones, 85% of them singletons. Sequences were obtained from PBMCs or T cells enriched from blood (not recorded which). The origin of the receptors is a woman between 25 and 40 years old who had been exposed to COVID-19.

The chain joins TRBV28 to TRBJ2-7; the D gene is possibly TRBD1 (5 bases). This CDR3 spans 15 amino acids. Trimming shortened V by 6 bases and J by 0 bases, and 15 bases separated the two germline ends. Germline values: CDR1 MDHEN, CDR2 SYDVKM. The CDR3 bases are TGTGCCAGCAGGCCACCTGACAGAAGCTCCTACGAGCAGTACTTC. Translated: CASRPPDRSSYEQYF. The full variable domain, with the rest looked up from reference TRBV28 and TRBJ2-7, is DVKVTQSSRYLVKRTGEKVFLECVQDMDHENMFWYRQDPGLGLRLIYFSYDVKMKEKGDIPEGYSVSREKKERFSLILESASTNQTSMYLCASRPPDRSSYEQYFGPGTRLTVT.

This chain links TRBV7-6 with TRBJ1-5; the D is unclear. Per germline, CDR1 SGHVS and CDR2 FNYEAQ. This CDR3 spans 16 amino acids. V was trimmed by 1 base and J by 2 bases, leaving 12 bases between them. The chain's CDR3 is CASSLGLGIGNQPQHF. CDR3 nucleotides: TGTGCCAGCAGCTTAGGGTTGGGCATTGGCAATCAGCCCCAGCATTTT.

The chain joins TRBV7-8 to TRBJ1-1; D is ambiguous. The V end lost 3 bases, the J end lost 4 bases, and 12 bases lay between the germline ends. CDR3 length equals 14 residues. CDR1 is SGHVS, CDR2 FQNEAQ, per germline. The CDR3 here is CASSFREGVTEAFF. CDR3 in DNA: TGTGCCAGCAGCTTCCGTGAGGGAGTCACTGAAGCTTTCTTT.

The chain couples TRBV29-1 to TRBJ1-3; the match to TRBD1 covers 7 bases. Germline loops: CDR1 SQVTM, CDR2 ANQGSEA. This CDR3 comprises 17 residues. The V and J ends lost 0 bases and 6 bases, in that order; junction bases with no gene match: 14. CDR3 sequence reads: CSVEDRGQTRRKNTIYF. CDR3 nucleotide sequence: TGCAGCGTTGAAGATCGGGGACAGACCCGCCGAAAAAACACCATATATTTT.

This clone was seen just once. The V call is TRBV9, the J call TRBJ1-1; TRBD1 matches at 9 bases. Losses at the gene ends were 3 bases for V and 3 bases for J; bases not matched to a gene: 3. Germline V gene lookup returns CDR1 SGDLS and CDR2 YYNGEE. The CDR3 sequence is 14 residues long. The CDR3 bases are TGTGCCAGCAGCGGCCGACAGGGGGACACTGAAGCTTTCTTT. Amino acid sequence: CASSGRQGDTEAFF.

V and J are TRBV11-2 and TRBJ1-1; D not resolved. The V end was cut by 7 bases, the J end by 4 bases, with 16 bases between. Germline assignment: CDR1 SGHAT and CDR2 FQNNGV. There are 14 residues in the CDR3. Written as DNA, the CDR3 is TGTGCCAGCACCGCCGAGTTTCGGGGCACTGAAGCTTTCTTT. Its protein product is CASTAEFRGTEAFF.

The rearrangement links TRBV30 to TRBJ2-7; the match to TRBD1 covers 10 bases. There are 15 residues in the CDR3. CDR1 is GTSNPN, CDR2 SVGIG, per germline (reference sequence). Germline trimming cut 5 bases from V and 5 bases from J; bases unmatched to any gene: 12. CDR3 nucleotides: TGTGCCTGGCGACATAGGGACAGGGGAGAAAACGAGCAGTACTTC. Protein sequence: CAWRHRDRGENEQYF.

This clone was detected once. V gene TRBV4-1 combines with J gene TRBJ2-3; the match to TRBD2 covers 14 bases. V lost 5 bases and J lost 0; bases outside the gene matches: 4. Germline assignment: CDR1 MGHRA and CDR2 YSYEKL. This CDR3 is 17 amino acids long. CDR3 in amino acids: CASSGLAGGPSTDTQYF. CDR3 DNA: TGCGCCAGCAGCGGACTAGCGGGAGGACCTAGCACAGATACGCAGTATTTT.

The chain recombines TRBV6-6 with TRBJ1-4; D is ambiguous. This CDR3 is 12 amino acids long. The V gene's germline CDR1 is MNHNY and CDR2 SVGAGI (reference sequence). Deletions cut 0 bases from V and 8 bases from J, with 4 bases between. The CDR3 nucleotides are TGTGCCAGCAGTTACTCTTCAGAAAAACTGTTTTTT. It codes for CASSYSSEKLFF.

The chain recombines TRBV7-8 with TRBJ2-7; TRBD2 agrees at 15 bases. The trim removed 4 bases at V and 5 bases at J, leaving 12 bases unmatched. Germline CDR1 SGHVS, CDR2 FQNEAQ. The CDR3 totals 18 residues. As DNA, the CDR3 is TGTGCCAGCAGCTCGCCCGGGACTAGCGGGGGGCAACTAGACGAGCAGTACTTC. Amino acids: CASSSPGTSGGQLDEQYF.

This chain uses TRBV28 with TRBJ1-1; D unclear. The CDR3 covers 15 residues. Trimming took off 5 bases at V and 2 bases at J, with 15 bases between the two ends. Germline assignment: CDR1 MDHEN and CDR2 SYDVKM. The CDR3 is CASSPPKRANTEAFF. The CDR3 coding sequence is TGTGCCAGCAGTCCCCCTAAGCGAGCTAACACTGAAGCTTTCTTT.

The chain joins TRBV3-1 (or the pseudogene TRBV3-2) to TRBJ2-3, with D possibly being TRBD2 (6 bases). From germline, CDR1 is LGHDT and CDR2 YNNKEL (reference sequence). This CDR3 is 13 amino acids long. Trimming took off 4 bases at V and 12 bases at J, with 17 bases between the two ends. The CDR3: CASSLPGRGRQYF. The CDR3 DNA follows: TGTGCCAGCAGCCTACCGGGACGGGGGAGACAGTATTTT.

This clone has more than one count but fewer than ten. The rearrangement uses TRBV10-3 and TRBJ2-1; D possibly corresponds to TRBD2 (7 bases). The CDR3 consists of 16 residues. Per the germline V gene, CDR1 is ENHRY and CDR2 is SYGVKD. V was trimmed by 5 bases and J by 4 bases, leaving 18 bases between them. In DNA, the CDR3 is TGTGCCATCAGTACCCAAGCGGGGACAATTTACAATGAGCAGTTCTTC. Residues: CAISTQAGTIYNEQFF.

The rearrangement links TRBV5-1 to TRBJ2-1, with TRBD2 matching 7 bases. V trimming: 6 bases; J trimming: 9 bases; junction bases outside the gene matches: 15. The V gene's germline CDR1 is SGHRS and CDR2 YFSETQ. This CDR3 contains 15 residues. CDR3: CASTMREGQRGEQFF. The CDR3 region has the DNA TGCGCCAGCACAATGAGGGAGGGCCAGAGGGGTGAGCAGTTCTTC. Drawing the rest from reference TRBV5-1 and TRBJ2-1, the complete variable domain is KAGVTQTPRYLIKTRGQQVTLSCSPISGHRSVSWYQQTPGQGLQFLFEYFSETQRNKGNFPGRFSGRQFSNSRSEMNVSTLELGDSALYLCASTMREGQRGEQFFGPGTRLTVL.

The chain joins TRBV5-6 to TRBJ1-3; the D gene is possibly TRBD1 (5 bases). Trimming removed 0 bases from V and 0 bases from J, with 13 bases in between. CDR1 SGHDT and CDR2 YYEEEE come from the germline V gene. The CDR3 is 17 residues long. The CDR3 region is CASSLAGGISSGNTIYF. CDR3 coding DNA: TGTGCCAGCAGCTTGGCCGGGGGAATCAGCTCTGGAAACACCATATATTTT.

V and J are TRBV2 and TRBJ1-4; D perhaps matches TRBD1 (6 bases). The germline gives CDR1 SNHLY, CDR2 FYNNEI. Deletions cut 4 bases from V and 6 bases from J, with 12 bases between. The CDR3 has 14 amino acids. CDR3 nucleotides: TGTGCCAGCAGTGTGGGACAAGGCGATGAAAAACTGTTTTTT. Encoded protein: CASSVGQGDEKLFF.

The gene calls are TRBV28 and TRBJ2-6; tentatively, D is TRBD2 (6 bases). V gave up 3 bases and J gave up 0 bases, with 6 bases separating them. The CDR3 totals 15 residues. Germline lookup yields CDR1 MDHEN and CDR2 SYDVKM. CDR3 nucleotides: TGTGCCAGCAGTTTCGGGAGCTCTGGGGCCAACGTCCTGACTTTC. Protein: CASSFGSSGANVLTF.

The V gene is TRBV4-3, the J gene TRBJ1-2; TRBD1 matches at 9 bases. V was pared by 4 bases and J by 2 bases, with 5 bases of the junction left unmatched. This CDR3 comprises 15 residues. The germline gives CDR1 LGHNA, CDR2 YSLEER. CDR3 in amino acids: CASSRVGQGNYGYTF. CDR3 bases: TGCGCCAGCAGCCGAGTCGGACAGGGGAACTATGGCTACACCTTC.

This clone was seen only a few times. The V gene is TRBV11-2, the J gene TRBJ2-7; D may be TRBD1 (6 bases). The germline V gene encodes CDR1 SGHAT and CDR2 FQNNGV. The CDR3 loop spans 15 amino acids. V lost 3 bases to trimming and J lost 2 bases, with 14 bases between them. CDR3 sequence (DNA): TGTGCCAGCAGCTTCTCGACAGGTGCCACCTACGAGCAGTACTTC. Protein: CASSFSTGATYEQYF.

The CDR3 coding sequence is TGTGCCAGCAGTTCCTACCCGGACAGCCCCGGTAATGAAAAACTGTTTTTT. Encoded protein: CASSSYPDSPGNEKLFF. The chain uses TRBV27 and TRBJ1-4, with D maybe TRBD1 (6 bases). Germline CDR1 MNHEY, CDR2 SMNVEV (reference sequence). There are 17 residues in the CDR3. Trimming removed 4 bases from V and 4 bases from J, with 19 bases in between.

Only a few counts were recorded for this clone. This chain links TRBV27 with TRBJ1-2, with 9 bases that match TRBD1. V was clipped by 5 bases and J by 10 bases; unmatched bases: 11. Germline V gives CDR1 MNHEY, CDR2 SMNVEV (reference sequence). This CDR3 is built from 14 residues. CDR3: CASSRPGTGQTYTF. The CDR3 coding sequence is TGTGCCAGCAGTCGTCCGGGGACAGGGCAGACCTACACCTTC.

The V and J genes are TRBV7-2 and TRBJ1-6; a possible D gene is TRBD1 (6 bases). Trimming took 8 bases from V and 0 from J, leaving 14 bases between them. The CDR3 consists of 16 residues. The germline V gene encodes CDR1 SGHTA and CDR2 FQGNSA. This CDR3 is CASALGASSYNSPLHF. The CDR3 coding sequence is TGTGCCAGCGCCTTGGGGGCGAGCTCCTATAATTCACCCCTCCACTTT. Filled out from reference TRBV7-2 and TRBJ1-6, the complete variable domain reads GAGVSQSPSNKVTEKGKDVELRCDPISGHTALYWYRQSLGQGLEFLIYFQGNSAPDKSGLPSDRFSAERTGGSVSTLTIQRTQQEDSAVYLCASALGASSYNSPLHFGNGTRLTVT.

This clone was counted a few times. This chain connects TRBV4-2 to TRBJ1-2, with 8 bases identical to TRBD1. The V and J ends lost 0 bases and 0 bases, in that order; junction bases with no gene match: 3. The CDR3 has 16 amino acids. Germline V gene data show CDR1 as LGHNA and CDR2 as YNFKEQ. The CDR3: CASSQDLTGANYGYTF. In DNA form, the CDR3 reads TGTGCCAGCAGCCAAGATCTGACAGGGGCTAACTATGGCTACACCTTC.

The chain combines TRBV11-3 with TRBJ2-3, with 12 bases fitting TRBD1. Per the germline V gene, CDR1 is SGHNT and CDR2 is YENEEA. CDR3 length equals 15 residues. Trimming took 4 bases from V and 4 from J; bases not matched to a gene: 3. CDR3 DNA sequence: TGTGCCAGCAGCTCCGGGACAGGGGGCTCAGATACGCAGTATTTT. Residues: CASSSGTGGSDTQYF.

This chain joins TRBV7-3 and TRBJ2-1; TRBD2 matches at 11 bases. The germline gives CDR1 SGHTA, CDR2 FQGTGA. V trimming: 4 bases; J trimming: 5 bases; junction bases outside the gene matches: 25. The CDR3 runs 22 residues. The CDR3 reads CASSSHPLLAGVAWSMNNEQFF. CDR3 DNA sequence: TGTGCCAGCAGCTCCCACCCCTTACTAGCGGGGGTCGCGTGGAGTATGAACAATGAGCAGTTCTTC.